One sample yielded the 30 T cell receptor beta chains listed below, sequenced in a study of cytotoxic CD8 clonotypes in ibrutinib-treated CLL. Assay: immunoSEQ multiplex PCR; the TCRdb copy retains only in-frame clones and omits some. Of 90,000 to 100,000 clones listed, about 78% are singletons. The material sequenced was PBMCs, taken after 12 months of ibrutinib treatment. The receptors shown here come from a human donor with chronic lymphocytic leukemia.

The chain joins TRBV7-9 to TRBJ1-4; D possibly corresponds to TRBD1 (6 bases). The CDR3 length is 14 residues. CDR1 SEHNR and CDR2 FQNEAQ come from the germline V gene (reference sequence). Trimming cost V 4 bases and J 5 bases, with 11 bases left between them. The CDR3 nucleotides read TGTGCCAGCAGCTCCGACAGGCTCAATGAAAAACTGTTTTTT. It yields the protein CASSSDRLNEKLFF.

CDR3 DNA: TGCGCCAGCAGCACCGACAGGGCGTTGGGCTATGGCTACACCTTC. Translated, it gives CASSTDRALGYGYTF. The J gene is TRBJ1-2, the V gene TRBV5-1; 7 bases are a match to TRBD1. Per germline, CDR1 SGHRS and CDR2 YFSETQ. The CDR3 loop spans 15 amino acids. Trimming took 4 bases from V and 4 from J; bases not matched to a gene: 10.

The chain recombines TRBV19 with TRBJ1-2; D gene uncertain. Trimming cost V 3 bases and J 4 bases, with 9 bases left between them. CDR1 is LNHDA and CDR2 is SQIVND in the germline V gene (reference sequence). The CDR3 has 13 residues. The CDR3: CASSIGQTYGYTF. The CDR3 region has the DNA TGTGCCAGTAGTATCGGGCAGACCTATGGCTACACCTTC.

This sequence joins TRBV18 and TRBJ2-1, with D perhaps TRBD2 (6 bases). Between the trimmed V and J ends, which lost 3 bases and 7 bases, there was a span of 13 bases. This CDR3 region has 14 residues. CDR1 and CDR2 from the germline V gene are KGHSH and LQKENI. The CDR3 spells CASSPAPSANEQFF. In nucleotides, the CDR3 is TGTGCCAGCTCACCGGCTCCTAGCGCGAATGAGCAGTTCTTC.

The chain uses TRBV10-3 and TRBJ2-2; D gene ambiguous. Germline CDR1 and CDR2: ENHRY and SYGVKD. Trimming pared 8 bases from V and 4 bases from J, leaving 8 bases between. This CDR3 has 12 amino acids. CDR3 residues: CAIGRSTGELFF. CDR3 nucleotide sequence: TGTGCCATCGGGCGGAGCACCGGGGAGCTGTTTTTT.

This chain joins TRBV5-1 and TRBJ1-1; D unresolved. The V end was cut by 1 base, the J end by 6 bases, with 16 bases between. Germline CDR1 reads SGHRS; CDR2 reads YFSETQ. The CDR3 length is 15 residues. In DNA, the CDR3 is TGCGCCAGCAGCTTGTTGGGCGACGGTCTGGCTGAAGCTTTCTTT. Protein: CASSLLGDGLAEAFF.

This clone was detected once. The V and J genes are TRBV19 and TRBJ2-7, with 7 bases matching TRBD1. This CDR3 is 14 amino acids long. Germline values: CDR1 LNHDA, CDR2 SQIVND (reference sequence). V lost 4 bases, J lost 3 bases, and 6 bases stayed unmatched. The CDR3 loop is CASSSWDSSYEQYF. The CDR3, as DNA: TGTGCCAGTAGTAGTTGGGACAGCAGCTACGAGCAGTACTTC. The complete variable domain, with remaining parts taken from reference TRBV19 and TRBJ2-7, reads DGGITQSPKYLFRKEGQNVTLSCEQNLNHDAMYWYRQDPGQGLRLIYYSQIVNDFQKGDIAEGYSVSREKKESFPLTVTSAQKNPTAFYLCASSSWDSSYEQYFGPGTRLTVT.

This clone has only a few counts. The V call is TRBV5-1, the J call TRBJ1-6, with D tentatively TRBD1 (6 bases). The CDR3 spans 17 residues. CDR1 SGHRS and CDR2 YFSETQ come from the germline V gene. V lost 3 bases, J lost 9 bases, and 22 bases lay in between. The CDR3: CASSWGGGTEQGSPLHF. CDR3 DNA: TGCGCCAGCAGCTGGGGGGGCGGAACCGAACAGGGTTCACCCCTCCACTTT.

Here the CDR3 reads CAIATGAVTLSETQYF. For the CDR3, the DNA is TGTGCCATCGCGACAGGGGCCGTAACTCTCTCGGAGACCCAGTACTTC. The chain employs TRBV7-2 and TRBJ2-5; 8 nucleotides agree with TRBD1. The CDR3 is 16 amino acids. The J segment lost 5 bases and the V segment lost 10 bases, leaving 18 bases of the junction unmatched. In germline, CDR1 is SGHTA, CDR2 FQGNSA.

This clone has just one count. The chain combines TRBV11-3 with TRBJ1-4; 10 positions agree with TRBD1. V lost 5 bases to trimming and J lost 7 bases; unmatched junction nucleotides: 4. CDR1 and CDR2 from the germline V gene are SGHNT and YENEEA. The CDR3 consists of 14 residues. The CDR3 loop reads CASSPWTGGEKLFF. The CDR3 DNA follows: TGTGCCAGCAGCCCCTGGACAGGGGGTGAAAAACTGTTTTTT.

The V and J genes are TRBV6-1 and TRBJ2-1; 9 nucleotides line up with TRBD1. Germline V CDR1 and CDR2: MNHNS, SASEGT. V was pared by 4 bases and J by 9 bases, with 1 base of the junction left unmatched. This CDR3 region has 12 residues. The CDR3 nucleotides read TGTGCCAGCAGTGTGACAGGGGGTGAGCAGTTCTTC. Its protein product is CASSVTGGEQFF.

The chain carries TRBV5-1 and TRBJ1-2; D may be TRBD1 (5 bases). The CDR3 is made up of 14 amino acids. Per the germline V gene, CDR1 is SGHRS and CDR2 is YFSETQ. Trimming took off 0 bases at V and 4 bases at J, with 10 bases between the two ends. CDR3 coding DNA: TGCGCCAGCAGCTTGGGGGGGGACCCCTATGGCTACACCTTC. Translation: CASSLGGDPYGYTF.

The chain uses TRBV11-1 and TRBJ2-5; TRBD2 is a possible D gene (6 bases). Trimming left V 2 bases short and J 4 bases short, with 11 bases between. Germline V gene data show CDR1 as SGHAT and CDR2 as FQDESV (reference sequence). This CDR3 has 14 amino acids. The CDR3 loop is CASSLTHGGETQYF. CDR3 DNA: TGTGCCAGCAGCTTAACACACGGGGGAGAGACCCAGTACTTC.

Concerning this clone: An end of the junction does not agree with germline; a read error may underlie this. This rearrangement joins TRBV6-1 to TRBJ1-1; D is unclear. This CDR3 spans 13 amino acids. Germline V gene lookup returns CDR1 MNHNS and CDR2 SASEGT. For the CDR3, the DNA is TGTGCCAGCAGTGGACATACGAACCCTGAAGCTTTCTTT. The encoded protein is CASSGHTNPEAFF.

A few counts support this clone. The rearrangement uses TRBV6-5 and TRBJ1-6; tentatively, D is TRBD1 (6 bases). The CDR3 spans 15 residues. V was clipped by 2 bases and J by 10 bases, with 15 bases between them. Germline CDR1 reads MNHEY; CDR2 reads SVGAGI. CDR3 in DNA: TGTGCCAGCAGTTACACCCGAGGGGGTGGCTCACCCCTCCACTTT. Translated, it gives CASSYTRGGGSPLHF.

DNA for the CDR3: TGTGCCTGGGGGACTAGCGGCTACAATGAGCAGTTCTTC. This codes for CAWGTSGYNEQFF. V gene TRBV30 combines with J gene TRBJ2-1; 11 bases agree with TRBD2. V dropped 5 bases and J dropped 3; count of bases not matched to a gene: 0. The CDR3 spans 13 residues. Germline CDR1 is GTSNPN and CDR2 is SVGIG (reference sequence).

The chain carries TRBV19 and TRBJ2-1; possibly TRBD1 for D (5 bases). V dropped 4 bases and J dropped 7 bases, with 17 bases sitting between them. The CDR3 extends over 15 amino acids. Germline CDR1 is LNHDA and CDR2 is SQIVND (reference sequence). CDR3 coding DNA: TGTGCCAGTAGTACTCAAGACAGTAGTGGGAATGAGCAGTTCTTC. Protein sequence: CASSTQDSSGNEQFF.

This chain uses TRBV6-4 with TRBJ2-7; D ambiguous. Trimming removed 9 bases at V and 9 bases at J, with 18 bases between. The CDR3 is 12 residues long. Germline lookup yields CDR1 MRHNA and CDR2 SNTAGT. CDR3 region: CARAVRLRGQYF. CDR3 bases: TGTGCCAGGGCAGTCAGACTCCGCGGGCAGTACTTC.

The chain carries TRBV11-3 and TRBJ1-2, with TRBD1 as a possible D gene (5 bases). CDR3 size: 16 residues. V was cut by 2 bases and J by 7 bases, with 20 bases left in between. CDR1 SGHNT and CDR2 YENEEA come from the germline V gene. CDR3 coding DNA: TGTGCCAGCAGCTTATCCTCTGGGACTAGGGAACGTGGCTACACCTTC. Protein sequence: CASSLSSGTRERGYTF.

The chain recombines TRBV6-4 with TRBJ2-7, with 8 positions matching TRBD1. The trim removed 10 bases at V and 1 base at J, leaving 6 bases unmatched. CDR3 size: 13 residues. Germline V gene lookup returns CDR1 MRHNA and CDR2 SNTAGT. The chain's CDR3 is CANRDRPSYEQYF. As DNA, the CDR3 is TGTGCCAACCGGGACAGGCCTTCCTACGAGCAGTACTTC.

The chain carries TRBV10-3 and TRBJ2-7; TRBD1 might be the D (6 bases). V was shortened by 7 bases and J by 2 bases, with 15 bases between the two germline ends. CDR1 is ENHRY, CDR2 SYGVKD, per germline. The CDR3 sequence is 14 residues long. The CDR3 is CAITGEGGTYEQYF. The CDR3 nucleotides are TGTGCCATCACCGGGGAAGGGGGTACCTACGAGCAGTACTTC.

In the case of this clone: This may stem from a read error, because a much larger clone lies one nucleotide away. The rearrangement uses TRBV28 and TRBJ1-2, with D unclear. The CDR3 has 11 amino acids. Germline CDR1 and CDR2: MDHEN and SYDVKM. V lost 4 bases and J 0 bases, leaving 0 bases between the germline ends. CDR3 region: CASSSNYGYTF. CDR3 DNA: TGTGCCAGCAGTTCTAACTATGGCTACACCTTC.

CDR3: CASSFDRNYGYTF. The CDR3 DNA is TGTGCCAGCAGCTTCGACAGAAACTATGGCTACACCTTC. V usage is TRBV5-4 and J usage is TRBJ1-2; perhaps TRBD1 as D (5 bases). Between the trimmed V and J ends, which lost 2 bases and 2 bases, there was a span of 7 bases. Germline CDR1 and CDR2: SGHNT and YYREEE (reference sequence). The CDR3 has 13 residues.

This clone was detected ten times or more. The rearrangement uses TRBV11-2 and TRBJ1-5; D is unclear. This CDR3 comprises 13 residues. The germline V gene has CDR1 SGHAT and CDR2 FQNNGV. V shed 2 bases and J shed 1 base, with 3 bases lying between them. CDR3 sequence: CASSLTSNQPQHF. In nucleotides, the CDR3 is TGTGCCAGCAGCTTAACGAGCAATCAGCCCCAGCATTTT.

This sequence joins TRBV11-1 and TRBJ1-1; D might be TRBD1 (6 bases). Trimming took 2 bases from V and 8 from J, leaving 12 bases between them. The CDR3 extends over 13 amino acids. Germline V CDR1 and CDR2: SGHAT, FQDESV (reference sequence). The chain's CDR3 is CASSLHSGTEAFF. As DNA, the CDR3 is TGTGCCAGCAGCTTACATTCTGGGACAGAAGCTTTCTTT.

The J gene is TRBJ2-3, the V gene TRBV23-1; D may be TRBD2 (6 bases). TRBV23-1 is an ORF for which the function is uncertain. This CDR3 contains 18 residues. Trimming pared 2 bases from V and 5 bases from J, leaving 23 bases between. In DNA form, the CDR3 reads TGCGCCAGCAGTCAACTCCGGAGGGGTTTAGTGAGGGGAGATACGCAGTATTTT. This encodes CASSQLRRGLVRGDTQYF.

CDR3 sequence (DNA): TGTGCCAGCAGCTCGGGCCAGGCGGAGACCCAGTACTTC. Residues: CASSSGQAETQYF. The chain uses TRBV7-6 and TRBJ2-5; D is undetermined. The CDR3 spans 13 residues. Trimming removed 4 bases from V and 5 bases from J, with 11 bases in between. Germline CDR1 is SGHVS and CDR2 is FNYEAQ.

The chain joins TRBV6-5 to TRBJ1-6; D may be TRBD1 (6 bases). The CDR3 loop spans 14 amino acids. Germline V gene sequence: CDR1 MNHEY, CDR2 SVGAGI. V lost 6 bases and J lost 4, with 10 bases in between. The CDR3 DNA follows: TGTGCCAGCAGCCGAGGACAGTATAATTCACCCCTCCACTTT. Translated, it gives CASSRGQYNSPLHF.

CDR3 loop: CASSKQGLAKNIQYF. The CDR3 nucleotides are TGTGCCAGCAGTAAACAGGGGCTAGCCAAAAACATTCAGTACTTC. This sequence joins TRBV6-6 and TRBJ2-4; 7 bases line up with TRBD1. CDR3 length: 15 amino acids. The J segment lost 0 bases and the V segment lost 5 bases, leaving 4 bases of the junction unmatched. In germline, CDR1 is MNHNY, CDR2 SVGAGI (reference sequence).

The chain recombines TRBV5-1 with TRBJ1-6; 8 bases agree with TRBD1. The CDR3 spans 17 residues. Trimming cost V 4 bases and J 8 bases; bases outside gene matches: 14. The germline CDR1 and CDR2 sequences are SGHRS and YFSETQ. As DNA, the CDR3 is TGCGCCAGCAGCCGGACTTTGACAGGGGTTGGGGATTCACCCCTCCACTTT. Its protein product is CASSRTLTGVGDSPLHF. The complete variable domain, with remaining parts taken from reference TRBV5-1 and TRBJ1-6, reads KAGVTQTPRYLIKTRGQQVTLSCSPISGHRSVSWYQQTPGQGLQFLFEYFSETQRNKGNFPGRFSGRQFSNSRSEMNVSTLELGDSALYLCASSRTLTGVGDSPLHFGNGTRLTVT.